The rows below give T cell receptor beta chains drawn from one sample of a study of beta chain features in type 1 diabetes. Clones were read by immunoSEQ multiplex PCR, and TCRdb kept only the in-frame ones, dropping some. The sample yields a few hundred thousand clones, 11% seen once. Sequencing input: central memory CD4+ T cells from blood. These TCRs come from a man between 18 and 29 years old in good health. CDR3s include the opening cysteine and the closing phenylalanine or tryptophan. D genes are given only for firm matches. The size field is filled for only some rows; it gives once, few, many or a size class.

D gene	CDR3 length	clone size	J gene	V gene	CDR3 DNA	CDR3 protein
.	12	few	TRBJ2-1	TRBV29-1	TGCAGCGGTGAAAGACTAGGAAATGAGCAGTTCTTC	CSGERLGNEQFF
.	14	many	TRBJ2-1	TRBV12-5	TGTGCTAGTGGTCTACCACGTCTTAGGAATGAGCAGTTCTTC	CASGLPRLRNEQFF
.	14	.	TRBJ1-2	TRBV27	TGTGCCAGCAGAGGACACAGCGCTAACTATGGCTACACCTTC	CASRGHSANYGYTF
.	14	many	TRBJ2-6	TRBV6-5	TGTGCCAGCAGTCGAGACTCTGGGGCCAACGTCCTGACTTTC	CASSRDSGANVLTF
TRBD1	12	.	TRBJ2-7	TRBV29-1	TGCAGCGGTGGACAGGGCTACTACGAGCAGTACTTC	CSGGQGYYEQYF
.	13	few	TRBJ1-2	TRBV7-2	TGTGCCAGCAGCTTACCGGCGGGGTATGGCTACACCTTC	CASSLPAGYGYTF
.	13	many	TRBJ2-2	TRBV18	TGTGCCAGCTCACCACGGGACACCGGGGAGCTGTTTTTT	CASSPRDTGELFF
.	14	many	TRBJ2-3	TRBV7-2	TGTGCCAGCACCCGAGGCTCAGCACCAGATACGCAGTATTTT	CASTRGSAPDTQYF
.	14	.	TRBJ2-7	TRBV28	TGTGCCAGCAGTTCTCCCAACAGTTTCCACGAGCAGTACTTC	CASSSPNSFHEQYF
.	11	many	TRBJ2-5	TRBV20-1	TGCAGTGCGCAGCATCAAGAGACCCAGTACTTC	CSAQHQETQYF
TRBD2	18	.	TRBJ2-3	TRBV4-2	TGTGCCAGCAGCTCCCGAGTGGCTAGCGGCACTAGCACAGATACGCAGTATTTT	CASSSRVASGTSTDTQYF
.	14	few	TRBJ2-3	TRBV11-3	TGTGCCAGCAGCTTAATGTCAGGCACAGATACGCAGTATTTT	CASSLMSGTDTQYF
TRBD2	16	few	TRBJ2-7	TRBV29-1	TGCAGCGTCAAAGGACTAGCGGGAGTAAATATCTACGAGCAGTACTTC	CSVKGLAGVNIYEQYF
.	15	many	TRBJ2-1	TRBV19	TGTGCCAGTAGTCTGACGGCCAGCTCCTACAATGAGCAGTTCTTC	CASSLTASSYNEQFF
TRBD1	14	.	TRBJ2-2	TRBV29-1	TGCAGCGTTGCGAACAGGGGTAACACCGGGGAGCTGTTTTTT	CSVANRGNTGELFF
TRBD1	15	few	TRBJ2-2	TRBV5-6	TGTGCCAGCAGCTTGCTCGGGACAGGGGTCGGGGAGCTGTTTTTT	CASSLLGTGVGELFF
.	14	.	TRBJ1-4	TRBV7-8	TGTGCCAGCAGCCCCATACAGGTTAATGAAAAACTGTTTTTT	CASSPIQVNEKLFF
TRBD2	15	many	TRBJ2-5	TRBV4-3	TGCGCCAGCAGCCGGATAGCGGGAGGATGGGAGACCCAGTACTTC	CASSRIAGGWETQYF
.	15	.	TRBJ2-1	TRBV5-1	TGCGCCAGCAGCTTGGAGCAGGCCGCCTACAATGAGCAGTTCTTC	CASSLEQAAYNEQFF
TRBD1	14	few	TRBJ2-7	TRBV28	TGTGCCAGCACCCCGGGACAGGGAAATAGCGAGCAGTACTTC	CASTPGQGNSEQYF
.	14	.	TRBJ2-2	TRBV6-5	TGTGCCAGCAGTTACTCTGGCCCCTCGGGGGAGCTGTTTTTT	CASSYSGPSGELFF
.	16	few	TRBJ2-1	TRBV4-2	TGTGCCAGCAGCAGCCTCCGGGGCACTAGGTCAAATGAGCAGTTCTTC	CASSSLRGTRSNEQFF
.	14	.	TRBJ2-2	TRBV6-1	TGTGCCACCATCTCAACAAGCGGCACCGGGGAGCTGTTTTTT	CATISTSGTGELFF
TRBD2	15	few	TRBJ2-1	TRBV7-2	TGTGCCAGCAGCTCCATTAGCGGGAGGTACAATGAGCAGTTCTTC	CASSSISGRYNEQFF
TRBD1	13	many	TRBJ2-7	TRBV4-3	TGCGCCAGCAGCCGGGACAGAGACTACGAGCAGTACTTC	CASSRDRDYEQYF
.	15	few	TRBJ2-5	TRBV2	TGTGCCAGCAGTGAAATCGGGGTGGTGCGGGAGACCCAGTACTTC	CASSEIGVVRETQYF
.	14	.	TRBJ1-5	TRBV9	TGTGCCAGCAGCGTTAGCCCGGATAATCAGCCCCAGCATTTT	CASSVSPDNQPQHF
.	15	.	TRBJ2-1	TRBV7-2	TGTGCCAGCGGGGAGCGGAGGAGCTCCTACAATGAGCAGTTCTTC	CASGERRSSYNEQFF
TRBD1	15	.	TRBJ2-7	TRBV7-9	TGTGCCAGCAGCCCGGACAGGGGAGTTTCCTACGAGCAGTACTTC	CASSPDRGVSYEQYF
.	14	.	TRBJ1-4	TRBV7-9	TGTGCCAGCAGCTTCGCCGGGTTTAATGAAAAACTGTTTTTT	CASSFAGFNEKLFF
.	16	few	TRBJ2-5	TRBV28	TGTGCCAGCAGTGCCTATGGGAGGGGGTTTCAGGAGACCCAGTACTTC	CASSAYGRGFQETQYF
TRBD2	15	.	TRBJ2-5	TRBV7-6	TGTGCCAGCAGCCCACGCGGGGGGGTAGGGGAGACCCAGTACTTC	CASSPRGGVGETQYF
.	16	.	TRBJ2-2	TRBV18	TGTGCCAGCTCACGAGTAGCGACTCCCAACACCGGGGAGCTGTTTTTT	CASSRVATPNTGELFF
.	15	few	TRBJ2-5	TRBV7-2	TGTGCCAGCAGCTTGGGTAGTAGCGAGATAGAGACCCAGTACTTC	CASSLGSSEIETQYF
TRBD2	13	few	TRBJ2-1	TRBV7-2	TGTGCCAGCAGACTAGCGGGAGTCAATGAGCAGTTCTTC	CASRLAGVNEQFF
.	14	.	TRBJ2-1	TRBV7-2	TGTGCCAGCAGCTTAGGCTCAGGGAGAGATGAGCAGTTCTTC	CASSLGSGRDEQFF
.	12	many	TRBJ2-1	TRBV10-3	TGTGCCATCAGTGAGACACGGGACGAGCAGTTCTTC	CAISETRDEQFF
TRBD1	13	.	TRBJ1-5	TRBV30	TGTGCCTGGAGTGGACAGGGGCCTTTTCCCCAGCATTTT	CAWSGQGPFPQHF
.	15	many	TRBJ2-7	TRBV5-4	TGTGCCAGCAGCTTGGGGACCGTCAGCTCCTACGAGCAGTACTTC	CASSLGTVSSYEQYF
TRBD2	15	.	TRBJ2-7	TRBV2	TGTGCCAGCAGTTTCGGGACTAGCGGAAACTACGAGCAGTACTTC	CASSFGTSGNYEQYF
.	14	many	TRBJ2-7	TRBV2	TGTGCCAGCAGTGACGTCACAGGGACTGAGGAGCAGTACTTC	CASSDVTGTEEQYF
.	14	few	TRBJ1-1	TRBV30	TGTGCCTGGAGTGGAGTCAGGGGATACACTGAAGCTTTCTTT	CAWSGVRGYTEAFF
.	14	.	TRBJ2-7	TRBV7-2	TGTGCCAGCAGCCAGGCTAACCGGGACTACGAGCAGTACTTC	CASSQANRDYEQYF
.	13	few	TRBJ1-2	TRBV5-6	TGTGCCAGCAGTTACGGATCTCCCTATGGCTACACCTTC	CASSYGSPYGYTF
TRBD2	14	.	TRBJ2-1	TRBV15	TGTGCCACCAGCGGGCGACGGGGGGTCGCTGAGCAGTTCTTC	CATSGRRGVAEQFF
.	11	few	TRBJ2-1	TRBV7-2	TGTGCCAGCAGCTCAGCTGTGGAGCAGTTCTTC	CASSSAVEQFF